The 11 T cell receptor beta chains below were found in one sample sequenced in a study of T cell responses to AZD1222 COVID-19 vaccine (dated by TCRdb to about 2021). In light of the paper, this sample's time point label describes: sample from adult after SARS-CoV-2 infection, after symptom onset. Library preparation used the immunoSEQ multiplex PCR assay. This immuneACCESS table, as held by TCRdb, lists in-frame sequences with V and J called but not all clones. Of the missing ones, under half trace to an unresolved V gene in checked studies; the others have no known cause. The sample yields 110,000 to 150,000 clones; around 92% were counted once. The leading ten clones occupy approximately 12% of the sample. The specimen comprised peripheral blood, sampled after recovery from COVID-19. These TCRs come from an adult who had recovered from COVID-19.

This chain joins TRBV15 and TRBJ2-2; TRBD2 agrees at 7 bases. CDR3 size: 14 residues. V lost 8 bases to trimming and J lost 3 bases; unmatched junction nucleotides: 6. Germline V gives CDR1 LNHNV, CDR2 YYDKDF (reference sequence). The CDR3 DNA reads TGTGCCACCGGAGGCGGGAGCGACACCGGGGAGCTGTTTTTT. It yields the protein CATGGGSDTGELFF.

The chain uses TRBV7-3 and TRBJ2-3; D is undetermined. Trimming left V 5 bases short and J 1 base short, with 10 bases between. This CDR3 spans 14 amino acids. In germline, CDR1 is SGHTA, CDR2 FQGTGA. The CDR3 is CASSTLGGTDTQYF. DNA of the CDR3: TGTGCCAGCAGCACCCTAGGAGGCACAGATACGCAGTATTTT.

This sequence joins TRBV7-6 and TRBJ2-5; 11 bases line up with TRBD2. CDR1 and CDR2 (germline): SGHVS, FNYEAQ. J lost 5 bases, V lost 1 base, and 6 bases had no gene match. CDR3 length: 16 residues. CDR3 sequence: CASSLVLAGVEETQYF. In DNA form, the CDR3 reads TGTGCCAGCAGCTTAGTACTAGCGGGAGTCGAGGAGACCCAGTACTTC.

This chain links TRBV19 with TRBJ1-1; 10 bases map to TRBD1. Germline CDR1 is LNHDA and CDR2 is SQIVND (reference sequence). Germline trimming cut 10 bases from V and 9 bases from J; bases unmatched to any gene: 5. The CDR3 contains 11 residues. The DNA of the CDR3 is TGTGCCACCTGGACAGGGGGGCAAGCTTTCTTT. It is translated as CATWTGGQAFF.

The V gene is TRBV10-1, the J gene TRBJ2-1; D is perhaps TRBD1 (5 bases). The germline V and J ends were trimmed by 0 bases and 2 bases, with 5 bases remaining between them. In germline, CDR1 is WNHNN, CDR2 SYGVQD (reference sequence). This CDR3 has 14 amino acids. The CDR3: CASSESTAYNEQFF. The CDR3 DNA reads TGCGCCAGCAGTGAGTCGACAGCCTACAATGAGCAGTTCTTC.

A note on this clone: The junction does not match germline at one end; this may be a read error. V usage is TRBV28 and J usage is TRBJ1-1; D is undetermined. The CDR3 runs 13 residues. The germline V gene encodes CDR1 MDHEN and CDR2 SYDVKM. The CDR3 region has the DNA TGTGCCAGCAGTATCCTGAAGAACGCTGAAGCTTTCTTT. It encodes CASSILKNAEAFF.

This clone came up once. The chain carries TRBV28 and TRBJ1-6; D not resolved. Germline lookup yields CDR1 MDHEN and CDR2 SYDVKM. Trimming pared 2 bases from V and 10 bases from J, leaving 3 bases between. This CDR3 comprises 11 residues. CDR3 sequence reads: CASSLKSPLHF. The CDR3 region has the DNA TGTGCCAGCAGTTTAAAATCACCCCTCCACTTT. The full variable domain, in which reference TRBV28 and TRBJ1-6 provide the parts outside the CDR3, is DVKVTQSSRYLVKRTGEKVFLECVQDMDHENMFWYRQDPGLGLRLIYFSYDVKMKEKGDIPEGYSVSREKKERFSLILESASTNQTSMYLCASSLKSPLHFGNGTRLTVT.

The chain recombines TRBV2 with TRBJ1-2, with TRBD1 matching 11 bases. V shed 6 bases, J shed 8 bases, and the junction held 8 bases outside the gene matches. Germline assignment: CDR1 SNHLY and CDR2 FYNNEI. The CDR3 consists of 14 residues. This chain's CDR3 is CASRAGQGVGGYTF. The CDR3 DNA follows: TGTGCCAGCAGAGCGGGACAGGGGGTAGGGGGCTACACCTTC.

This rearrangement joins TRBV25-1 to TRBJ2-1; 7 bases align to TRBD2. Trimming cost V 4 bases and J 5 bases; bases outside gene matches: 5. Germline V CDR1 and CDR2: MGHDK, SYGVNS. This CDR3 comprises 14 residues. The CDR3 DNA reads TGTGCCAGCAGTGTGGCTAGCGGTAACAATGAGCAGTTCTTC. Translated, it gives CASSVASGNNEQFF.

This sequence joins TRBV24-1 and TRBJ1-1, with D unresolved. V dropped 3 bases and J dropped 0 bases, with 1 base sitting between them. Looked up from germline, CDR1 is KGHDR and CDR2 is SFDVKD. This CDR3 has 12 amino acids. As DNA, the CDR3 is TGTGCCACCAGTGATATGAACACTGAAGCTTTCTTT. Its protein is CATSDMNTEAFF.

The CDR3 DNA reads as TGTGCCAGCACCGGACAGGGGCCGGCCTACGAGCAGTACTTC. This sequence encodes CASTGQGPAYEQYF. The chain has TRBV7-3 and TRBJ2-7, with 9 bases identical to TRBD1. This CDR3 is built from 14 residues. CDR1 is SGHTA and CDR2 is FQGTGA in the germline V gene. Trimming cost V 7 bases and J 2 bases; bases outside gene matches: 6.